The clone carrying this T cell receptor (beta chain) has just a few counts. As yet, its antigen is unknown. The sample originates from a study of T cell repertoires in cytomegalovirus infection. In the study overall: CMV epitopes in the study were HLA-C-restricted (recently identified) and HLA-B-restricted (well studied).

Overall study findings and caveats: Cumulated frequencies of public TCR beta families served to identify carriers of CMV plus the relevant HLA.

Germline trimming cut 4 bases from V and 2 bases from J; bases unmatched to any gene: 8. The CDR3 runs to 15 residues. Germline CDR1 and CDR2: SGHTA and FQGNSA. A single record per CDR3 protein comes from TCRdb applying MiXCR to the reads. The sample includes a few hundred thousand distinct CDR3 sequences, roughly 46% seen only once; the top ten take about 39%. The TCR sequence derives from a human donor in good health (CMV status not recorded). Some clones in this sample may be carry-over from other donors' samples. Sequences were derived from cultured PBMCs, sampled from culture after CMV antigen stimulation. The chain has TRBV7-2 and TRBJ2-7; 7 nucleotides line up with TRBD1. Here the CDR3 reads CASSSNRDSPYEQYF. In DNA, the CDR3 is TGTGCCAGCAGCTCCAACCGGGACAGCCCCTACGAGCAGTACTTC.